These T cell receptor beta chains were read from a single sample in a study of blood T cell repertoires in COVID-19. Measured with immunoSEQ multiplex PCR; TCRdb has only the in-frame clones, and not every one. This repertoire shows about 270,000 clones, under 90% found once; its top ten account for less than 4%. The sample consisted of peripheral blood. These receptors were taken from a young woman with acute or convalescent COVID-19. The CDR3 runs from the conserved cysteine through the conserved F or W. A D gene is named only where the DNA matches it firmly. Clone size is stated in some rows and not others, as once, few, many or a class when expanded.

V gene: TRBV25-1; clone size: NA; D gene: TRBD1; J gene: TRBJ1-1; CDR3 DNA: TGTGCCAGCAGTGAATTGGACAGGGTGGTCACTGAAGCTTTCTTT; CDR3 protein: CASSELDRVVTEAFF
V gene: TRBV5-5; clone size: NA; D gene: NA; J gene: TRBJ1-2; CDR3 DNA: TGTGCCAGCAGCTTGGAGGGCAGGGGCGTCTATGGCTACACCTTC; CDR3 protein: CASSLEGRGVYGYTF
V gene: TRBV7-7; clone size: NA; D gene: NA; J gene: TRBJ2-1; CDR3 DNA: TGTGCTAGCAGCTACGGATTCGGGAATGAGCAGTTCTTC; CDR3 protein: CASSYGFGNEQFF
V gene: TRBV5-1; clone size: few; D gene: NA; J gene: TRBJ2-5; CDR3 DNA: TGCGCCAGCAGCTTGGCCCAGGGGATGAAGACCCAGTACTTC; CDR3 protein: CASSLAQGMKTQYF
V gene: TRBV11-3; clone size: NA; D gene: NA; J gene: TRBJ2-7; CDR3 DNA: TGTGCCAGCAGCTTATTCCCGGACTCTAACGAGCAGTACTTC; CDR3 protein: CASSLFPDSNEQYF
V gene: TRBV6-5; clone size: NA; D gene: TRBD1; J gene: TRBJ2-7; CDR3 DNA: TGTGCCAGCAGACTCGAGACAGGGGAGTCCTACGAGCAGTACTTC; CDR3 protein: CASRLETGESYEQYF
V gene: TRBV10-3; clone size: NA; D gene: NA; J gene: TRBJ2-5; CDR3 DNA: TGTGCCATCAGTGAGTCTCAGGGTTTTGCGGAGACCCAGTACTTC; CDR3 protein: CAISESQGFAETQYF
V gene: TRBV7-2; clone size: NA; D gene: NA; J gene: TRBJ2-3; CDR3 DNA: TGTGCCAGCAGCTTAGCGACGGGAGGCACAGATACGCAGTATTTT; CDR3 protein: CASSLATGGTDTQYF
V gene: TRBV5-1; clone size: NA; D gene: NA; J gene: TRBJ2-2; CDR3 DNA: TGCGCCAGCAGCCGAACCCCTAGCGACCGCGGGACGAACACCGGGGAGCTGTTTTTT; CDR3 protein: CASSRTPSDRGTNTGELFF
V gene: TRBV18; clone size: NA; D gene: NA; J gene: TRBJ1-1; CDR3 DNA: TGTGCCAGTCTACAGGGCATGAACACTGAAGCTTTCTTT; CDR3 protein: CASLQGMNTEAFF
V gene: TRBV5-4; clone size: NA; D gene: TRBD1; J gene: TRBJ1-2; CDR3 DNA: TGTGCCAGCAGCTCCGGGACAGGGAACTATGGCTACACCTTC; CDR3 protein: CASSSGTGNYGYTF
V gene: TRBV7-8; clone size: few; D gene: NA; J gene: TRBJ1-5; CDR3 DNA: TGTGCCAGCAGCCCCGGGACTGACAATCAGCCCCAGCATTTT; CDR3 protein: CASSPGTDNQPQHF
V gene: TRBV7-9; clone size: NA; D gene: TRBD1; J gene: TRBJ1-6; CDR3 DNA: TGTGCCAGCAGCTTAGCGTCGACAGGGATTGTGTCACCCCTCCACTTT; CDR3 protein: CASSLASTGIVSPLHF
V gene: TRBV28; clone size: NA; D gene: TRBD1; J gene: TRBJ1-6; CDR3 DNA: TGTGCCAGCAGACCCGGACAGGGGGCGGGATCACCCCTCCACTTT; CDR3 protein: CASRPGQGAGSPLHF
V gene: TRBV13; clone size: NA; D gene: NA; J gene: TRBJ1-1; CDR3 DNA: TGTGCCAGCACGATCGAGCGTGAAGCTTTCTTT; CDR3 protein: CASTIEREAFF
V gene: TRBV24-1; clone size: NA; D gene: TRBD2; J gene: TRBJ2-3; CDR3 DNA: TGTGCCACCAGTATGGTTGCGGGAGCCACAGATACGCAGTATTTT; CDR3 protein: CATSMVAGATDTQYF
V gene: TRBV19; clone size: NA; D gene: TRBD2; J gene: TRBJ2-7; CDR3 DNA: TGTGCCAGTAGTACGGGGGGCTACGAGCAGTACTTC; CDR3 protein: CASSTGGYEQYF
V gene: TRBV6-6; clone size: NA; D gene: NA; J gene: TRBJ2-7; CDR3 DNA: TGTGCCAGCAGTTACTCGTCCCAGGGGCCCTACGAGCAGTACTTC; CDR3 protein: CASSYSSQGPYEQYF
V gene: TRBV7-2; clone size: few; D gene: TRBD1; J gene: TRBJ1-3; CDR3 DNA: TGTGCCAGCACCCTGATCAACAACAGGGGGCAGGGAAACACCATATATTTT; CDR3 protein: CASTLINNRGQGNTIYF
V gene: TRBV27; clone size: once; D gene: TRBD2; J gene: TRBJ2-1; CDR3 DNA: TGTGCCAGCAGTCCGACTAGCGGGAGTGGCGATGAGCAGTTCTTC; CDR3 protein: CASSPTSGSGDEQFF
V gene: TRBV14; clone size: NA; D gene: NA; J gene: TRBJ2-7; CDR3 DNA: TGTGCCAGCAGCCAGGCTAGTCAGGGAAACTACGAGCAGTACTTC; CDR3 protein: CASSQASQGNYEQYF
V gene: TRBV7-2; clone size: NA; D gene: TRBD2; J gene: TRBJ2-5; CDR3 DNA: TGTGCCAGCAGCCTAGCGGGGGGGGAGCAAGAGACCCAGTACTTC; CDR3 protein: CASSLAGGEQETQYF
V gene: TRBV19; clone size: NA; D gene: TRBD1; J gene: TRBJ1-2; CDR3 DNA: TGTGCCAGTATCCCTCACCGACAGGGTTTAATCGGCTACACCTTC; CDR3 protein: CASIPHRQGLIGYTF
V gene: TRBV7-2; clone size: NA; D gene: TRBD2; J gene: TRBJ2-1; CDR3 DNA: TGTGCCAGCAGCTTAGGGGATAGCGGGAGGGAGTGGAATGAGCAGTTCTTC; CDR3 protein: CASSLGDSGREWNEQFF
V gene: TRBV5-8; clone size: NA; D gene: NA; J gene: TRBJ1-2; CDR3 DNA: TGTGCCAGCAGCTTCGGGGTCCTTAACTATGGCTACACCTTC; CDR3 protein: CASSFGVLNYGYTF